This is a list of T cell receptor beta chains from one sample in a study of shared clonotypes between healthy human individuals. The protocol was immunoSEQ multiplex PCR, while the TCRdb copy is restricted to in-frame clones and leaves out a portion. In the table there are about 870,000 clones, 90% to 95% of which are singletons. Sequenced material: naive CD8+ T cells sorted from blood. These receptors originate from a man aged 30-40 years in good health. Each CDR3 is given with its conserved first and last residue.

v_gene: TRBV27; j_gene: TRBJ1-1; CDR3aa: CASSFNRRGTEAFF
v_gene: TRBV6-4; j_gene: TRBJ1-1; CDR3aa: CASHTKGAGEAFF
v_gene: TRBV9; j_gene: TRBJ1-1; CDR3aa: CASSVTGVSNTEAFF
v_gene: TRBV7-6; j_gene: TRBJ2-2; CDR3aa: CASSMGQGATGELFF
v_gene: TRBV25-1; j_gene: TRBJ2-3; CDR3aa: CASSEWADTQYF
v_gene: TRBV27; j_gene: TRBJ2-2; CDR3aa: CASSYRNTGELFF
v_gene: TRBV4-2; j_gene: TRBJ2-7; CDR3aa: CASSQDQGLAELSYEQYF
v_gene: TRBV21-1; j_gene: TRBJ1-5; CDR3aa: CASSKQGKHQPQHF
v_gene: TRBV10-3; j_gene: TRBJ2-1; CDR3aa: CAISEGRSYNEQFF
v_gene: TRBV7-3; j_gene: TRBJ2-1; CDR3aa: CASSLILSAVEQQFF
v_gene: TRBV6-6; j_gene: TRBJ1-2; CDR3aa: CASTPPEEGPSYGYTF
v_gene: TRBV19; j_gene: TRBJ2-3; CDR3aa: CASSIDVAGSLTDTQYF
v_gene: TRBV5-1; j_gene: TRBJ2-5; CDR3aa: CASSLALAGAETQYF
v_gene: TRBV29-1; j_gene: TRBJ1-1; CDR3aa: CSVGGTGGLNTEAFF
v_gene: TRBV11-1; j_gene: TRBJ2-7; CDR3aa: CASSLASSAGGEQYF
v_gene: TRBV27; j_gene: TRBJ1-5; CDR3aa: CASSLALRQPQHF
v_gene: TRBV7-9; j_gene: TRBJ2-1; CDR3aa: CASTRLENYNEQFF
v_gene: TRBV30; j_gene: TRBJ1-5; CDR3aa: CAWNSGSGNQPQHF